This entry features one T cell receptor (beta chain) sequence. These data belong to a study of cytomegalovirus exposure and HLA in healthy donors. This PCR relied on a set of 60 Vbeta primers and 13 Jbeta primers. Sequencing used immunoSEQ multiplex PCR; TCRdb keeps in-frame clones, though not all of them. The sample consists of 150,000 to 200,000 clones, about 80% of them appearing once. Germline lookup yields CDR1 SGHDN and CDR2 FVKESK. V shed 2 bases and J shed 2 bases, with 11 bases lying between them. This CDR3 spans 15 amino acids. The chain recombines TRBV14 with TRBJ2-3, with no clear D. The TCR originated in a man aged 30 to 45 in good health and CMV-seropositive. Sequenced input: PBMCs. CDR3 nucleotide sequence: TGTGCCAGCAGCCAACGAAGCATTTCCACAGATACGCAGTATTTT. It translates to CASSQRSISTDTQYF. Full variable domain (missing parts from reference TRBV14 and TRBJ2-3): EAGVTQFPSHSVIEKGQTVTLRCDPISGHDNLYWYRRVMGKEIKFLLHFVKESKQDESGMPNNRFLAERTGGTYSTLKVQPAELEDSGVYFCASSQRSISTDTQYFGPGTRLTVL.